The next 8 T cell receptor beta chains were all read from a single sample in a study of PD-L1 blockade in urothelial cancer. Sequenced by immunoSEQ multiplex PCR; TCRdb stores in-frame clones only, minus some. The sample contains 65,000 to 90,000 clones, roughly 89% of which appear only once. Time point indicated: pretreatment peripheral blood. The sequenced sample was PBMCs, obtained around atezolizumab (anti-PD-L1) treatment. The receptors derive from a woman in her seventies with urothelial cancer.

This chain connects TRBV10-1 to TRBJ2-1, with D maybe TRBD1 (5 bases). This CDR3 is 13 amino acids long. CDR1 and CDR2 from the germline V gene are WNHNN and SYGVQD (reference sequence). V was clipped by 2 bases and J by 10 bases, with 12 bases between them. In DNA form, the CDR3 reads TGCGCCAGCAGTGAGGGGGCCACCAGGGAGCAGTTCTTC. Protein product: CASSEGATREQFF.

The rearrangement uses TRBV9 and TRBJ2-2, with unresolved D. Germline CDR1 is SGDLS and CDR2 is YYNGEE. The CDR3 sequence is 13 residues long. V was pared by 0 bases and J by 5 bases, with 5 bases between. The CDR3 nucleotides read TGTGCCAGCAGCGTAGCTCAGACCGGGGAGCTGTTTTTT. As protein: CASSVAQTGELFF.

V is TRBV6-1 and J is TRBJ1-5; D is undetermined. Trimming left V 7 bases short and J 0 bases short, with 7 bases between. The CDR3 consists of 13 residues. Germline CDR1 MNHNS, CDR2 SASEGT. The CDR3 sequence is CASIDLSNQPQHF. The CDR3 DNA reads as TGTGCCAGCATTGACCTTAGCAATCAGCCCCAGCATTTT.

The rearrangement links TRBV28 to TRBJ1-2, with 7 bases identical to TRBD1. Unmatched junction bases numbered 3, after V lost 6 bases and J lost 5 bases. Germline V lookup: CDR1 MDHEN, CDR2 SYDVKM. This CDR3 is built from 12 residues. The CDR3 sequence is CASSPTGYGYTF. CDR3 nucleotides: TGTGCCAGCAGCCCGACAGGGTATGGCTACACCTTC.

The gene calls are TRBV4-3 and TRBJ2-1, with 8 bases fitting TRBD1. CDR3 length equals 16 residues. V was clipped by 1 base and J by 4 bases; unmatched bases: 6. Germline assignment: CDR1 LGHNA and CDR2 YSLEER. The CDR3 here is CASSQGIGQGYNEQFF. The CDR3 DNA reads TGCGCCAGCAGCCAAGGTATAGGACAGGGATACAATGAGCAGTTCTTC.

In the case of this clone: The junction shows a germline mismatch at one end, possibly a read error. The chain carries TRBV5-5 and TRBJ1-1, with D unclear. In germline, CDR1 is SGHKS, CDR2 YYEKEE (reference sequence). The CDR3 is 12 amino acids. CDR3: CASSLVHPEAFF. CDR3 nucleotide sequence: TGTGCCAGCAGCTTGGTTCATCCTGAGGCTTTCTTT.

V gene TRBV11-2 combines with J gene TRBJ2-2; 8 bases agree with TRBD1. Germline CDR1 is SGHAT and CDR2 is FQNNGV. Trimming took 5 bases from V and 5 from J; bases not matched to a gene: 7. CDR3 length equals 15 residues. In nucleotides, the CDR3 is TGTGCCAGCAGCGGACGAGACAGGGGTACCGGGGAGCTGTTTTTT. Protein product: CASSGRDRGTGELFF.

The genes are TRBV4-1 and TRBJ2-5; 10 nucleotides line up with TRBD2. V shed 4 bases and J 4 bases; nucleotides not matched to a gene: 9. The CDR3 is 16 residues long. Germline CDR1 MGHRA, CDR2 YSYEKL. CDR3 sequence reads: CASSPIGIAGGETQYF. For the CDR3, the DNA is TGCGCCAGCAGCCCCATCGGGATAGCGGGAGGAGAGACCCAGTACTTC.